These 30 T cell receptor beta chains came from one sample sequenced in a study of vaccination and CD4 T cells after COVID-19. Cultured CD4+ T-cell DNA underwent Oncomine TCR Beta short-read sequencing. Each CDR3 protein is one row after TCRdb ran MiXCR on the PCR reads. The table has over 20,000 distinct CDR3 sequences, about a third seen once. Their antigens remain unidentified. Time point: late sampling 161 to 241 days after vaccination in a few convalescent patients. Treatment: roughly 11-day PBMC culture with coronavirus spike peptide pools or control peptides (ViraFEST assay). Sequenced material: CD4+ T cells from blood, cultured in vitro, taken about 7 months after SARS-CoV-2 vaccination. These receptors originate from a human donor who had recovered from COVID-19.

The chain joins TRBV20-1 to TRBJ2-6; D is uncertain. Germline V gene lookup returns CDR1 DFQATT and CDR2 SNEGSKA (reference sequence). Trimming left V 1 base short and J 5 bases short, with 9 bases between. The CDR3 covers 14 residues. CDR3 in DNA: TGCAGTGCTAGAGGACTTATTAGGGCCAACGTCCTGACTTTC. It yields the protein CSARGLIRANVLTF.

In its sample, this clonotype was seen a few times. The chain links TRBV5-1 to TRBJ2-3; D possibly corresponds to TRBD2 (5 bases). CDR3 length: 15 residues. Trimming removed 0 bases at V and 7 bases at J, with 15 bases between. Germline CDR1 and CDR2: SGHRS and YFSETQ. In DNA, the CDR3 is TGCGCCAGCAGCTTGGTTCGCCACGAGGGTAATACGCAGTATTTT. This encodes CASSLVRHEGNTQYF. Full variable domain (missing parts from reference TRBV5-1 and TRBJ2-3): KAGVTQTPRYLIKTRGQQVTLSCSPISGHRSVSWYQQTPGQGLQFLFEYFSETQRNKGNFPGRFSGRQFSNSRSEMNVSTLELGDSALYLCASSLVRHEGNTQYFGPGTRLTVL.

The chain links TRBV27 to TRBJ2-5; D unclear. Germline assignment: CDR1 MNHEY and CDR2 SMNVEV (reference sequence). Trimming shortened V by 3 bases and J by 2 bases, and 7 bases separated the two germline ends. The CDR3 covers 13 residues. The CDR3 nucleotides read TGTGCCAGCAGTTTGTCCAGGCAAGAGACCCAGTACTTC. The encoded protein is CASSLSRQETQYF.

There are a few counts of this clonotype. The CDR3 reads CASIDPEGLNTGELFF. As DNA, the CDR3 is TGTGCCAGTATTGACCCAGAGGGCCTTAACACCGGGGAGCTGTTTTTT. The chain has TRBV19 and TRBJ2-2; a possible D gene is TRBD2 (5 bases). Germline V gene sequence: CDR1 LNHDA, CDR2 SQIVND (reference sequence). The V and J ends lost 7 bases and 2 bases respectively, with 17 bases between them. This CDR3 spans 16 amino acids. Using reference TRBV19 and TRBJ2-2 for the parts outside the CDR3, the full variable domain is DGGITQSPKYLFRKEGQNVTLSCEQNLNHDAMYWYRQDPGQGLRLIYYSQIVNDFQKGDIAEGYSVSREKKESFPLTVTSAQKNPTAFYLCASIDPEGLNTGELFFGEGSRLTVL.

In this sample, this clonotype turned up a few times. The chain couples TRBV2 to TRBJ2-1; D gene unclear. The length of the CDR3 is 15 residues. Germline-derived CDR1 and CDR2 are SNHLY and FYNNEI. The V end lost 1 base, the J end lost 3 bases, and 10 bases lay between the germline ends. CDR3 loop: CASSEVLGNYNEQFF. The CDR3, as DNA: TGTGCCAGCAGTGAAGTGTTAGGGAACTACAATGAGCAGTTCTTC.

The chain employs TRBV18 and TRBJ2-5; D gene unclear. CDR3 size: 12 residues. V dropped 3 bases and J dropped 5 bases, with 7 bases sitting between them. Germline-derived CDR1 and CDR2 are KGHSH and LQKENI. The CDR3 spells CASSPRAETQYF. As DNA, the CDR3 is TGTGCCAGCTCACCGCGAGCTGAGACCCAGTACTTC.

This clonotype was seen a few times. This chain joins TRBV15 and TRBJ2-3, with unresolved D. Germline V lookup: CDR1 LNHNV, CDR2 YYDKDF (reference sequence). This CDR3 comprises 16 residues. V shed 3 bases and J shed 5 bases, with 18 bases lying between them. CDR3 region: CATSRASDSRVDTQYF. Written as DNA, the CDR3 is TGTGCCACCAGCAGGGCGTCCGACTCACGGGTAGATACGCAGTATTTT.

On this clonotype: Sequence at one end of the junction differs from germline and may be a read error. The rearrangement joins TRBV28 to TRBJ2-7; 12 bases map to TRBD2. CDR3 size: 19 residues. Per the germline V gene, CDR1 is MDHEN and CDR2 is SYDVKM. DNA of the CDR3: TGTGCCAGCAGTTCGGGGACTAGCGGGTCGTACGTCTTCTCCTCCGAGCAGTACTTC. It specifies CASSSGTSGSYVFSSEQYF.

This clonotype was picked up a small number of times. This sequence joins TRBV10-3 and TRBJ1-1; D perhaps matches TRBD1 (5 bases). The ends were cut back, 3 bases at V and 4 bases at J, with 12 bases in the middle. The germline V gene has CDR1 ENHRY and CDR2 SYGVKD. CDR3 length: 14 residues. CDR3 DNA sequence: TGTGCCATCAGTGATCCAGGGAGAAGCACTGAAGCTTTCTTT. Its translation is CAISDPGRSTEAFF.

The chain carries TRBV23-1 and TRBJ1-2; 7 nucleotides match TRBD1. TRBV23-1 is labeled an ORF, and its function is uncertain. This CDR3 region has 13 residues. Trimming took 8 bases from V and 8 from J; bases not matched to a gene: 11. In nucleotides, the CDR3 is TGCGCCAGCCGACCGGCAGGGGGAGGGGGCTACACCTTC. Amino acids: CASRPAGGGGYTF.

The chain carries TRBV20-1 and TRBJ2-3; D is undetermined. The CDR3 has 15 residues. V lost 0 bases and J 2 bases, leaving 12 bases between the germline ends. The V gene's germline CDR1 is DFQATT and CDR2 SNEGSKA (reference sequence). CDR3 in amino acids: CSARDNRHPTDTQYF. CDR3 nucleotide sequence: TGCAGTGCTAGAGATAATCGACACCCCACAGATACGCAGTATTTT.

The sample holds a few counts of this clonotype. This sequence joins TRBV10-3 and TRBJ2-7, with D possibly being TRBD1 (5 bases). The CDR3 extends over 14 amino acids. Germline CDR1 and CDR2: ENHRY and SYGVKD. V dropped 0 bases and J dropped 1 base, with 7 bases sitting between them. CDR3 nucleotides: TGTGCCATCAGTGAGTCCAGGGCTTCCTACGAGCAGTACTTC. It translates to CAISESRASYEQYF.

This clonotype was observed a few times. This rearrangement joins TRBV7-2 to TRBJ2-7, with D possibly being TRBD1 or TRBD2 (6 bases each). V lost 5 bases and J 9 bases, leaving 14 bases between the germline ends. The CDR3 extends over 12 amino acids. Germline lookup yields CDR1 SGHTA and CDR2 FQGNSA. The CDR3 DNA reads as TGTGCCAGCAGCCAAGGGGGGAATCTGCAGTACTTC. Its protein product is CASSQGGNLQYF.

The chain employs TRBV5-5 and TRBJ1-5; 7 bases line up with TRBD1. The V gene end was trimmed by 4 bases and the J gene end by 3 bases; junction bases not matched to a gene: 4. The V gene's germline CDR1 is SGHKS and CDR2 YYEKEE (reference sequence). The CDR3 contains 14 residues. The CDR3 here is CASSTGTANQPQHF. The CDR3 bases are TGTGCCAGCAGCACCGGGACAGCCAATCAGCCCCAGCATTTT.

This clonotype was seen a few times. The V call is TRBV6-1, the J call TRBJ2-5, with 8 positions matching TRBD1. The germline CDR1 and CDR2 sequences are MNHNS and SASEGT. The CDR3 is 13 residues long. J lost 5 bases, V lost 4 bases, and 3 bases had no gene match. CDR3 region: CASSAGGWETQYF. CDR3 coding DNA: TGTGCCAGCAGTGCAGGGGGCTGGGAGACCCAGTACTTC.

The chain uses TRBV20-1 and TRBJ2-3; 11 positions match TRBD2. Germline CDR1 DFQATT, CDR2 SNEGSKA (reference sequence). The V gene end was trimmed by 0 bases and the J gene end by 2 bases; junction bases not matched to a gene: 13. CDR3 length: 19 amino acids. The CDR3 reads CSARDSRSGRAWPTDTQYF. The CDR3 DNA is TGCAGTGCTAGAGATTCTCGTAGCGGGAGGGCCTGGCCCACAGATACGCAGTATTTT.

The CDR3 DNA is TGTGCCAGCAGTCCCTATAGCGGGAGAGAGGCAGATACGCAGTATTTT. Protein product: CASSPYSGREADTQYF. The chain is built from TRBV28 and TRBJ2-3; 9 bases match TRBD2. Trimming at V came to 5 bases and at J to 4 bases, leaving 10 bases not matched to a gene. CDR1 and CDR2 (germline): MDHEN, SYDVKM. CDR3 length: 16 amino acids.

The chain combines TRBV28 with TRBJ1-5; D is unclear. This CDR3 contains 14 residues. CDR1 is MDHEN, CDR2 SYDVKM, per germline. Trimming took off 7 bases at V and 11 bases at J, with 21 bases between the two ends. The CDR3 reads CASIPAGVELAQHF. CDR3 in DNA: TGTGCCAGCATCCCCGCCGGAGTTGAATTGGCCCAGCATTTT. The full variable domain, in which reference TRBV28 and TRBJ1-5 provide the parts outside the CDR3, is DVKVTQSSRYLVKRTGEKVFLECVQDMDHENMFWYRQDPGLGLRLIYFSYDVKMKEKGDIPEGYSVSREKKERFSLILESASTNQTSMYLCASIPAGVELAQHFGDGTRLSIL.

The rearrangement links TRBV6-1 to TRBJ2-3; 11 nucleotides match TRBD2. The germline CDR1 and CDR2 sequences are MNHNS and SASEGT. V was clipped by 3 bases and J by 0 bases; unmatched bases: 11. The length of the CDR3 is 19 residues. The CDR3 spells CASSDRGLADLGSTDTQYF. In nucleotides, the CDR3 is TGTGCCAGCAGTGATCGGGGACTAGCGGACCTAGGGAGCACAGATACGCAGTATTTT.

A single count supports this clonotype. V usage is TRBV6-4 and J usage is TRBJ2-5; the match to TRBD2 covers 9 bases. J lost 5 bases, V lost 3 bases, and 7 bases had no gene match. Germline V gene data show CDR1 as MRHNA and CDR2 as SNTAGT. This CDR3 comprises 15 residues. In DNA form, the CDR3 reads TGTGCCAGCAGTGAGTCCCACAGCGGGAGGGAGACCCAGTACTTC. It translates to CASSESHSGRETQYF.

The chain joins TRBV7-9 to TRBJ2-6; 12 nucleotides line up with TRBD2. Unmatched junction bases numbered 5, after V lost 5 bases and J lost 0 bases. The CDR3 totals 18 residues. Per the germline V gene, CDR1 is SEHNR and CDR2 is FQNEAQ (reference sequence). This chain's CDR3 is CASSLGLAGYSGANVLTF. As DNA, the CDR3 is TGTGCCAGCAGCCTTGGACTAGCGGGGTACTCTGGGGCCAACGTCCTGACTTTC.

V and J are TRBV4-1 and TRBJ2-5, with 8 positions matching TRBD1. V gave up 0 bases and J gave up 1 base; unmatched junction bases: 1. CDR3 length: 15 residues. The germline V gene has CDR1 MGHRA and CDR2 YSYEKL. In DNA, the CDR3 is TGCGCCAGCAGCCAAGAAGGGACAGGCCAAGAGACCCAGTACTTC. This sequence encodes CASSQEGTGQETQYF.

The rearrangement links TRBV5-4 to TRBJ1-1; a weak D match, TRBD1 (6 bases). This CDR3 spans 15 amino acids. Germline V lookup: CDR1 SGHNT, CDR2 YYREEE (reference sequence). V gave up 4 bases and J gave up 4 bases, with 17 bases separating them. This CDR3 reads CASSPLQGGGTEAFF. The CDR3 nucleotides are TGTGCCAGCAGCCCTTTACAGGGAGGGGGCACTGAAGCTTTCTTT.

The chain links TRBV28 to TRBJ1-5; no definite D call. There are 14 residues in the CDR3. Germline V gives CDR1 MDHEN, CDR2 SYDVKM. The V end was cut by 6 bases, the J end by 9 bases, with 18 bases between. In DNA form, the CDR3 reads TGTGCCAGCAGCCGAACTGACGGAGACCGGCCCCAGCATTTT. This gives the protein CASSRTDGDRPQHF.

The chain joins TRBV20-1 to TRBJ2-1; 8 nucleotides align to TRBD2. V gave up 3 bases and J gave up 0 bases; unmatched junction bases: 4. The CDR3 sequence is 15 residues long. Germline loops: CDR1 DFQATT, CDR2 SNEGSKA (reference sequence). The CDR3 DNA reads as TGCAGTGCTAGGATAGCGGGACCCTCCTACAATGAGCAGTTCTTC. Its protein is CSARIAGPSYNEQFF.

The genes are TRBV28 and TRBJ2-7, with D unresolved. This CDR3 is 11 amino acids long. V was trimmed by 4 bases and J by 5 bases, leaving 6 bases between them. Germline V lookup: CDR1 MDHEN, CDR2 SYDVKM. CDR3 DNA sequence: TGTGCCAGCAGTTCCTACGACGAGCAGTACTTC. This codes for CASSSYDEQYF.

The J gene is TRBJ2-1, the V gene TRBV20-1; TRBD2 might be the D (6 bases). This CDR3 comprises 15 residues. V was shortened by 4 bases and J by 0 bases, with 13 bases between the two germline ends. Per the germline V gene, CDR1 is DFQATT and CDR2 is SNEGSKA (reference sequence). This CDR3 reads CSAIRAGDSYNEQFF. CDR3 nucleotide sequence: TGCAGTGCTATACGAGCGGGTGACTCCTACAATGAGCAGTTCTTC.

This clonotype came up a few times. The rearrangement joins TRBV6-5 to TRBJ1-5; the D gene is possibly TRBD1 (6 bases). Germline V gene sequence: CDR1 MNHEY, CDR2 SVGAGI. Trimming stripped 4 bases from V and 1 base from J, with 14 bases between. CDR3 length: 16 amino acids. In nucleotides, the CDR3 is TGTGCCAGCAGTTCCCGGACAGACCTAAGCAATCAGCCCCAGCATTTT. It specifies CASSSRTDLSNQPQHF.

The V gene is TRBV5-4, the J gene TRBJ2-2, with 12 bases fitting TRBD1. The ends lost 5 bases at V and 4 bases at J; junction bases unmatched: 6. Germline V gene data show CDR1 as SGHNT and CDR2 as YYREEE (reference sequence). The CDR3 length is 16 residues. The CDR3 sequence is CASRKGDRGLTGELFF. The CDR3 nucleotides are TGTGCCAGCAGGAAGGGGGACAGGGGGCTCACCGGGGAGCTGTTTTTT.

This clonotype has just a few counts. The chain uses TRBV7-2 and TRBJ2-7; D remains ambiguous. Per germline, CDR1 SGHTA and CDR2 FQGNSA. Trimming took off 5 bases at V and 5 bases at J, with 13 bases between the two ends. The CDR3 loop spans 13 amino acids. In DNA form, the CDR3 reads TGTGCCAGCAGCGAATCACCCCCGGACGAGCAGTACTTC. Its protein product is CASSESPPDEQYF. Full variable domain (missing parts from reference TRBV7-2 and TRBJ2-7): GAGVSQSPSNKVTEKGKDVELRCDPISGHTALYWYRQSLGQGLEFLIYFQGNSAPDKSGLPSDRFSAERTGGSVSTLTIQRTQQEDSAVYLCASSESPPDEQYFGPGTRLTVT.